The source of this T cell receptor beta chain is a study of shared clonotypes between healthy human individuals. Study as a whole: CD8 memory received one plate per donor, CD8 naive two, CD4 memory three and CD4 naive three.

Repertoires were generated with immunoSEQ multiplex PCR, while TCRdb's copy carries only in-frame clones and drops some. The table records approximately 2.5 million clones, more than 80% of them present only once. CDR1 is SNHLY and CDR2 is FYNNEI in the germline V gene. V was cut by 8 bases and J by 4 bases, with 17 bases left in between. This CDR3 region has 14 residues. Material for sequencing was naive CD4+ T cells sorted from blood. The subset here: CD45RA+ positively selected. This chain uses TRBV2 with TRBJ2-5; no definite D call. The sequence derives from a man aged 18 to 29 in good health. CDR3 region: CASLRADIGETQYF. The CDR3 DNA follows: TGTGCCAGCCTCCGAGCCGACATAGGAGAGACCCAGTACTTC. The full variable domain, its missing parts supplied by reference TRBV2 and TRBJ2-5, is EPEVTQTPSHQVTQMGQEVILRCVPISNHLYFYWYRQILGQKVEFLVSFYNNEISEKSEIFDDQFSVERPDGSNFTLKIRSTKLEDSAMYFCASLRADIGETQYFGPGTRLLVL.